The 7 T cell receptor beta chains below all came from one sample that was sequenced in a study of cytomegalovirus exposure and HLA in healthy donors. In the PCR, 60 Vbeta and 13 Jbeta primers were used. Measured with immunoSEQ multiplex PCR; TCRdb has only the in-frame clones, and not every one. Of about 98,000 clones listed, 75% to 85% were seen once; the top ten hold 9.5% to 12%. Sequenced material: PBMCs. The receptors were gathered from a man younger than 35 in good health and CMV-seropositive.

The chain couples TRBV30 to TRBJ2-7; a weak D match, TRBD1 (6 bases). Germline CDR1 reads GTSNPN; CDR2 reads SVGIG (reference sequence). Trimming removed 2 bases at V and 5 bases at J, with 19 bases between. The CDR3 loop spans 15 amino acids. CDR3 DNA sequence: TGTGCCTGGAGTATCGGTCAGGGGCAAGAAAACGAGCAGTACTTC. This codes for CAWSIGQGQENEQYF.

This clone was observed a few times. The chain recombines TRBV13 with TRBJ2-7, with 9 bases fitting TRBD1. J was trimmed by 0 bases and V by 5 bases; bases with no gene match: 14. Per the germline V gene, CDR1 is PRHDT and CDR2 is FYEKMQ (reference sequence). CDR3 length equals 18 residues. The CDR3 protein is CASSPPGTGKNSSYEQYF. CDR3 bases: TGTGCCAGCAGCCCACCCGGGACAGGGAAGAATAGCTCCTACGAGCAGTACTTC.

V is TRBV4-2 and J is TRBJ2-7; D not certain. The germline CDR1 and CDR2 sequences are LGHNA and YNFKEQ. The germline V and J ends were trimmed by 0 bases and 3 bases, with 6 bases remaining between them. This CDR3 has 13 residues. In DNA, the CDR3 is TGTGCCAGCAGCCAAGAACAGAACTACGAGCAGTACTTC. Translation: CASSQEQNYEQYF.

This chain uses TRBV4-2 with TRBJ1-2; 12 bases map to TRBD1. There are 16 residues in the CDR3. CDR1 is LGHNA and CDR2 is YNFKEQ in the germline V gene. V shed 3 bases, J shed 2 bases, and the junction held 4 bases outside the gene matches. CDR3 sequence: CASSHLGTGGNYGYTF. The CDR3 nucleotides read TGTGCCAGCAGCCACCTCGGGACAGGGGGCAACTATGGCTACACCTTC.

The rearrangement links TRBV4-2 to TRBJ1-2; no definite D call. The length of the CDR3 is 15 residues. The V gene lost 0 bases and the J gene lost 3 bases, with 11 bases spanning the gap. Per germline, CDR1 LGHNA and CDR2 YNFKEQ. The CDR3 region has the DNA TGTGCCAGCAGCCAAGATGCAGGCCCCGACTATGGCTACACCTTC. Encoded protein: CASSQDAGPDYGYTF.

The CDR3 bases are TGTGCCAGCAGTCCAAGGACAGGTTCTTTCGAGCAGTACTTC. Its translation: CASSPRTGSFEQYF. The chain carries TRBV28 and TRBJ2-7; the match to TRBD1 covers 7 bases. Germline CDR1 and CDR2: MDHEN and SYDVKM. The V gene end was trimmed by 5 bases and the J gene end by 6 bases; junction bases not matched to a gene: 10. The CDR3 sequence is 14 residues long.

V is TRBV7-9 and J is TRBJ2-4, with D possibly TRBD1 on 6 matching bases. Between the trimmed V and J ends, which lost 4 bases and 2 bases, there was a span of 15 bases. The CDR3 extends over 16 amino acids. Germline-derived CDR1 and CDR2 are SEHNR and FQNEAQ (reference sequence). CDR3 residues: CASSSTGTRTKNIQYF. The CDR3 nucleotides read TGTGCCAGCAGCTCCACAGGGACCCGGACCAAAAACATTCAGTACTTC.